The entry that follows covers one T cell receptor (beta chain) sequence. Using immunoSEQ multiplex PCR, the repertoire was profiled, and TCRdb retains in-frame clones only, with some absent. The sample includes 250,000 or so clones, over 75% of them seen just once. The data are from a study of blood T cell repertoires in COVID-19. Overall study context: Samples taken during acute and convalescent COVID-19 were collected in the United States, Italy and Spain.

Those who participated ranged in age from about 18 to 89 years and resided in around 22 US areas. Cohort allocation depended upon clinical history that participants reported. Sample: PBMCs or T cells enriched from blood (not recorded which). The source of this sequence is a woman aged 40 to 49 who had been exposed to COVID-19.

CDR3: CASTPTRGSLELFF. Written as DNA, the CDR3 is TGTGCCAGCACCCCGACTCGGGGGTCACTGGAGCTGTTTTTT. This chain uses TRBV27 with TRBJ2-2; D perhaps matches TRBD2 (6 bases). The CDR3 is 14 residues long. The V and J ends lost 7 bases and 10 bases respectively, with 19 bases between them. Germline V gives CDR1 MNHEY, CDR2 SMNVEV (reference sequence).